The rows below give T cell receptor beta chains drawn from one sample of a study of CD8+CD57+ T cells in acquired aplastic anemia. TCRdb reprocessed the reads via MiXCR and lists one record per CDR3 protein. The sample shows around 33,000 distinct CDR3 sequences, around three quarters of them seen only once. Sequencing input: sorted CD4+, CD8+, or CD8+CD57+ T cells (not recorded which) from PBMCs. The receptors come from a human donor in good health, serving as a control. Both conserved end residues are part of each CDR3. Each record gives: J gene, V gene, CDR3 protein.

- | TRBV7-3 | CAISETLTDTQHF
TRBJ2-3 | TRBV24-1 | CATSVPRAGSTDTQYF
TRBJ2-3 | TRBV19 | CASSIIAGGTDTQYF
TRBJ1-5 | TRBV3-1 | CASSQGQGLQPQHF
TRBJ1-2 | TRBV6-1 | CASSEVGQGALGYTF
TRBJ1-2 | TRBV7-2 | CASSWGTGAHYGYTF
TRBJ2-7 | TRBV20-1 | CSAREGARDEQYF
TRBJ2-2 | TRBV15 | CATSRAFTRNTGELFF
TRBJ1-2 | TRBV7-7 | CASSEQGDYGYTF
TRBJ2-7 | TRBV10-3 | CAIGQDPYEQYF
TRBJ1-2 | TRBV2 | CASSETGIYGYTF
TRBJ2-7 | TRBV7-8 | CASSFVAYGYEQYF
TRBJ1-5 | TRBV7-9 | CASSRGQGTQPQHF
TRBJ1-5 | TRBV6-1 | CASSLRGSNQPQHF
TRBJ2-7 | TRBV19 | CASSISGGPYEQYF
TRBJ2-3 | TRBV24-1 | CATSDRGQGTDTQYF
TRBJ2-5 | TRBV19 | CATGPLGTSGQETQYF
TRBJ1-5 | TRBV11-1 | CASSLNRIEGNQPQHF
TRBJ1-6 | TRBV11-1 | CASSLGQGTHNSPLHF
TRBJ1-2 | TRBV2 | CASSARPDGYTF
TRBJ2-5 | TRBV9 | CASSGWTSGQETQYF
TRBJ2-5 | TRBV20-1 | CSASPGQGLETQYF
TRBJ2-3 | TRBV25-1 | CASSPLTGPTDTQYF
TRBJ1-6 | TRBV20-1 | CSARADRDASPLHF
TRBJ1-1 | TRBV6-1 | CASTRGRNTEAFF
TRBJ2-7 | TRBV2 | CASSETGYEQYF
TRBJ1-6 | TRBV14 | CASSGTDENSPLHF
TRBJ1-3 | TRBV12-3/TRBV12-4 | CASSLGVHSGNTIYF
TRBJ2-7 | TRBV7-9 | CASSLAGGPGEQYF
TRBJ1-2 | TRBV7-2 | CASSVDRDYGYTF
TRBJ2-5 | TRBV4-2 | CASSQARQSGSNQAETQYF
TRBJ2-1 | TRBV29-1 | CSVDARGGGLSADEQFF
TRBJ1-5 | TRBV9 | CASSVGLDQPQHF
- | TRBV20-1 | CSARTSLGGETQYF
TRBJ2-7 | TRBV19 | CASSFSDRFPYEQYF
TRBJ1-2 | TRBV7-3 | CASSLAAAFYGYTF
TRBJ2-3 | TRBV19 | CASSSRGGIDTQYF
TRBJ1-1 | TRBV7-2 | CASSFSDRLNTEAFF
TRBJ2-7 | TRBV19 | CASSPQGYEQYF
TRBJ1-5 | TRBV25-1 | CASRGAGEVQPQHF
TRBJ1-6 | TRBV15 | CATSMWGQNSPLHF
TRBJ1-6 | TRBV7-8 | CASSLYVSSYNSPLHF
TRBJ2-2 | TRBV4-1 | CASSQGRGPVTGELFF
TRBJ1-6 | TRBV7-6 | CASSGVNSPLHF
TRBJ2-1 | TRBV20-1 | CSARDTSDSEQFF
TRBJ1-2 | TRBV24-1 | CATSDGTVYGYTF
TRBJ1-5 | TRBV19 | CASSGLGPGPQHF
TRBJ2-3 | TRBV9 | CASSVVAGSTDTQYF
TRBJ1-1 | TRBV20-1 | CSAQTGGGTEAFF